A single sample is the source of the 29 T cell receptor beta chains below, sequenced in a study of OX40 agonist ivuxolimab in advanced cancers. Sequenced by immunoSEQ multiplex PCR; TCRdb stores in-frame clones only, minus some. The sample lists approximately 94,000 clones, roughly 90% seen once, with roughly 3.5% in the top ten. This material consisted of CD4+ or CD8+ T cells sorted from blood, taken in a trial of the OX40 agonist ivuxolimab. The receptors were sampled from an adult with an advanced solid tumor such as melanoma, head and neck, liver or kidney cancer.

The chain combines TRBV5-5 with TRBJ1-1, with D uncertain. The V gene's germline CDR1 is SGHKS and CDR2 YYEKEE (reference sequence). The V gene lost 5 bases and the J gene lost 4 bases, with 9 bases spanning the gap. The CDR3 covers 12 residues. The CDR3 protein is CASSPVGTEAFF. The CDR3 region has the DNA TGTGCCAGCAGTCCGGTCGGCACTGAAGCTTTCTTT.

The genes are TRBV10-3 and TRBJ1-1; D is undetermined. Germline V gene lookup returns CDR1 ENHRY and CDR2 SYGVKD. V gave up 2 bases and J gave up 6 bases, with 13 bases separating them. The CDR3 consists of 14 residues. The CDR3 nucleotides are TGTGCCATCAGTGAGCATACCTATGTCCCTGAAGCTTTCTTT. This translates into CAISEHTYVPEAFF.

The J gene is TRBJ2-3, the V gene TRBV6-5, with a tentative D call TRBD1 (6 bases). The V end was cut by 7 bases, the J end by 1 base, with 12 bases between. This CDR3 is 14 amino acids long. CDR1 and CDR2 from the germline V gene are MNHEY and SVGAGI. CDR3 in amino acids: CASNGGLGTDTQYF. As DNA, the CDR3 is TGTGCCAGCAATGGGGGCCTGGGCACAGATACGCAGTATTTT.

V and J are TRBV9 and TRBJ2-3, with TRBD2 identical over 14 bases. The length of the CDR3 is 16 residues. Germline CDR1 SGDLS, CDR2 YYNGEE. V dropped 3 bases and J dropped 4; count of bases not matched to a gene: 4. This chain's CDR3 is CASSGLAGGDADTQYF. CDR3 sequence (DNA): TGTGCCAGCAGCGGACTAGCGGGGGGGGACGCAGATACGCAGTATTTT.

CDR3 residues: CASAGTPNTEAFF. The CDR3 DNA follows: TGCGCCAGTGCCGGGACACCGAACACTGAAGCTTTCTTT. The chain has TRBV10-1 and TRBJ1-1; the D gene is possibly TRBD1 (6 bases). Trimming left V 9 bases short and J 1 base short, with 12 bases between. Germline V gene data show CDR1 as WNHNN and CDR2 as SYGVQD (reference sequence). This CDR3 contains 13 residues.

The CDR3 is CATSRIPGQGSYEQYF. CDR3 bases: TGTGCCACCAGCAGAATCCCGGGACAGGGGAGCTACGAGCAGTACTTC. This sequence joins TRBV15 and TRBJ2-7; 10 positions match TRBD1. V lost 2 bases, J lost 3 bases, and 7 bases stayed unmatched. Germline-derived CDR1 and CDR2 are LNHNV and YYDKDF (reference sequence). The CDR3 runs 16 residues.

The CDR3 loop is CSVRDGDDNEQFF. The CDR3 DNA is TGCAGCGTCCGGGACGGAGATGACAATGAGCAGTTCTTC. The rearrangement links TRBV29-1 to TRBJ2-1, with D tentatively TRBD1 or TRBD2 (5 bases each). The V end was cut by 6 bases, the J end by 5 bases, with 14 bases between. The CDR3 is made up of 13 amino acids. The V gene's germline CDR1 is SQVTM and CDR2 ANQGSEA.

The chain couples TRBV6-5 to TRBJ1-2; maybe TRBD1 (6 bases). V gave up 4 bases and J gave up 8 bases, with 14 bases separating them. This CDR3 is 13 amino acids long. Germline assignment: CDR1 MNHEY and CDR2 SVGAGI. CDR3 region: CASSFPDSNGYTF. DNA for the CDR3: TGTGCCAGCAGTTTCCCGGACAGCAACGGCTACACCTTC.

The gene calls are TRBV27 and TRBJ1-6; D is uncertain. The germline gives CDR1 MNHEY, CDR2 SMNVEV (reference sequence). V dropped 3 bases and J dropped 0 bases, with 12 bases sitting between them. This CDR3 has 17 amino acids. The CDR3 region is CASSFSPRRSYNSPLHF. DNA of the CDR3: TGTGCCAGCAGTTTTTCCCCGAGACGCTCCTATAATTCACCCCTCCACTTT.

The V gene is TRBV14, the J gene TRBJ2-1, with D possibly matching TRBD1 (6 bases). Germline-derived CDR1 and CDR2 are SGHDN and FVKESK. This CDR3 contains 16 residues. V dropped 3 bases and J dropped 0 bases, with 12 bases sitting between them. The CDR3 sequence is CASSQLNRVSYNEQFF. The CDR3, as DNA: TGTGCCAGCAGCCAGTTGAACAGGGTCTCCTACAATGAGCAGTTCTTC.

This clone was seen a handful of times. The J gene is TRBJ1-2, the V gene TRBV7-8, with a tentative D call TRBD1 (5 bases). The CDR3 is 13 amino acids. Germline V lookup: CDR1 SGHVS, CDR2 FQNEAQ. The V end was cut by 5 bases, the J end by 7 bases, with 14 bases between. CDR3 protein: CASSSTGLVGYTF. CDR3 bases: TGTGCCAGCAGCAGTACAGGACTGGTTGGCTACACCTTC.

For the CDR3, the DNA is TGTGCCAGCAGCTTACAAGGGAGCGAGCAGTACTTC. Amino acid sequence: CASSLQGSEQYF. The rearrangement joins TRBV11-2 to TRBJ2-7; D might be TRBD2 (5 bases). Germline CDR1 and CDR2: SGHAT and FQNNGV. This CDR3 has 12 amino acids. Trimming took 2 bases from V and 6 from J, leaving 8 bases between them.

The rearrangement uses TRBV11-2 and TRBJ1-1; 8 bases line up with TRBD1. The CDR3 runs to 13 residues. Germline V lookup: CDR1 SGHAT, CDR2 FQNNGV. The V segment lost 9 bases and the J segment 2 bases; nucleotides outside the gene matches: 5. The chain's CDR3 is CASGQGLNTEAFF. The DNA for the CDR3 is TGTGCCAGTGGACAGGGACTAAACACTGAAGCTTTCTTT.

The V gene is TRBV5-1, the J gene TRBJ1-4; weak D call: TRBD1 (5 bases). The CDR3 is 13 residues long. CDR1 and CDR2 (germline): SGHRS, YFSETQ. Deletions cut 5 bases from V and 11 bases from J, with 16 bases between. CDR3 sequence: CASSDPQGRKLFF. The CDR3 nucleotides read TGCGCCAGCAGTGACCCCCAGGGTAGGAAACTGTTTTTT.

V is TRBV5-5 and J is TRBJ2-7, with 9 bases aligning to TRBD1. Germline CDR1 reads SGHKS; CDR2 reads YYEKEE (reference sequence). V was clipped by 3 bases and J by 5 bases; unmatched bases: 3. The length of the CDR3 is 13 residues. CDR3 sequence reads: CASSWGQGDEQYF. The CDR3 region has the DNA TGTGCCAGCAGCTGGGGACAGGGTGACGAGCAGTACTTC.

The chain couples TRBV4-2 to TRBJ2-1; perhaps TRBD1 as D (5 bases). Germline lookup yields CDR1 LGHNA and CDR2 YNFKEQ. The CDR3 covers 15 residues. The V end was cut by 0 bases, the J end by 6 bases, with 12 bases between. CDR3 residues: CASSQEGLDRNEQFF. CDR3 DNA sequence: TGTGCCAGCAGCCAAGAGGGGCTAGATCGCAATGAGCAGTTCTTC.

This chain connects TRBV6-5 to TRBJ2-1, with TRBD2 matching over 8 bases. This CDR3 has 14 amino acids. The junction had 0 bases not matched to a gene; V was cut back by 0 bases and J by 5 bases. Germline V gene data show CDR1 as MNHEY and CDR2 as SVGAGI. The CDR3 nucleotides read TGTGCCAGCAGTTACTCTAGCGGGAACAATGAGCAGTTCTTC. The encoded protein is CASSYSSGNNEQFF.

V usage is TRBV6-6 and J usage is TRBJ1-5; the D gene is possibly TRBD1 (5 bases). The CDR3 length is 14 residues. The germline V gene encodes CDR1 MNHNY and CDR2 SVGAGI (reference sequence). The V end was cut by 2 bases, the J end by 4 bases, with 9 bases between. CDR3 DNA: TGTGCCAGCAGTTACCGACAGCCGAATCAGCCCCAGCATTTT. It yields the protein CASSYRQPNQPQHF.

The CDR3 loop reads CASSLSDRAIGNTIYF. The CDR3 nucleotides read TGCGCCAGCAGCTTGAGTGACAGGGCAATTGGAAACACCATATATTTT. V usage is TRBV5-1 and J usage is TRBJ1-3; 7 nucleotides line up with TRBD1. The V segment lost 1 base and the J segment 3 bases; nucleotides outside the gene matches: 7. The CDR3 spans 16 residues. Germline V gives CDR1 SGHRS, CDR2 YFSETQ.

This rearrangement joins TRBV30 to TRBJ2-5; D is unresolved. V lost 1 base, J lost 6 bases, and 9 bases lay in between. CDR3 length equals 12 residues. Germline lookup yields CDR1 GTSNPN and CDR2 SVGIG (reference sequence). The CDR3 spells CAWSGDQKTQYF. The CDR3 DNA is TGTGCCTGGAGTGGTGATCAGAAGACCCAGTACTTC.

This clone has only a few counts. The V call is TRBV30, the J call TRBJ1-1; 8 bases align to TRBD1. This CDR3 has 14 residues. Germline V CDR1 and CDR2: GTSNPN, SVGIG (reference sequence). J lost 4 bases, V lost 0 bases, and 4 bases had no gene match. The CDR3 is CAWSVTGGSTEAFF. CDR3 sequence (DNA): TGTGCCTGGAGTGTAACAGGGGGATCCACTGAAGCTTTCTTT.

This clone was seen only once. The chain is built from TRBV7-6 and TRBJ1-1; 7 bases match TRBD1. The CDR3 runs to 16 residues. V lost 5 bases and J lost 3; bases outside the gene matches: 12. CDR1 and CDR2 (germline): SGHVS, FNYEAQ. The CDR3 region is CASSVRGTEVYTEAFF. The CDR3 bases are TGTGCCAGCAGCGTAAGGGGGACAGAGGTATACACTGAAGCTTTCTTT.

The genes are TRBV27 and TRBJ1-2; D is undetermined. The CDR3 loop spans 13 amino acids. With 0 bases removed from V and 3 bases from J, the gap between germline ends came to 5 bases. CDR1 is MNHEY, CDR2 SMNVEV, per germline (reference sequence). The DNA of the CDR3 is TGTGCCAGCAGTTTATCCGGATACTATGGCTACACCTTC. Its protein product is CASSLSGYYGYTF.

The chain carries TRBV27 and TRBJ2-2; maybe TRBD2 (6 bases). Per germline, CDR1 MNHEY and CDR2 SMNVEV (reference sequence). The V and J ends lost 4 bases and 6 bases respectively, with 9 bases between them. The CDR3 extends over 13 amino acids. DNA for the CDR3: TGTGCCAGCAGTTACGGGGGTCCCGGGGAGCTGTTTTTT. Residues: CASSYGGPGELFF.

This sequence joins TRBV5-1 and TRBJ2-5, with 9 bases that match TRBD1. CDR1 SGHRS and CDR2 YFSETQ come from the germline V gene. CDR3 length: 15 amino acids. V was clipped by 4 bases and J by 5 bases; unmatched bases: 9. The CDR3 DNA is TGCGCCAGCAGCACGGGACAGGGCCATCGGGAGACCCAGTACTTC. Translating it yields CASSTGQGHRETQYF.

This chain links TRBV9 with TRBJ2-7, with D perhaps TRBD1 or TRBD2 (5 bases each). V was shortened by 0 bases and J by 3 bases, with 10 bases between the two germline ends. There are 14 residues in the CDR3. Per the germline V gene, CDR1 is SGDLS and CDR2 is YYNGEE. The CDR3 spells CASSVAQGDYEQYF. The DNA of the CDR3 is TGTGCCAGCAGCGTAGCTCAGGGAGACTACGAGCAGTACTTC.

The rearrangement joins TRBV5-1 to TRBJ2-7; 9 nucleotides agree with TRBD1. Germline CDR1 reads SGHRS; CDR2 reads YFSETQ. Trimming at V came to 6 bases and at J to 2 bases, leaving 9 bases not matched to a gene. The CDR3 is made up of 15 amino acids. CDR3: CASNSGTGITYEQYF. The CDR3, as DNA: TGCGCCAGCAACTCCGGGACAGGGATTACCTACGAGCAGTACTTC.

The gene calls are TRBV19 and TRBJ1-5; D might be TRBD1 (6 bases). The CDR3 loop spans 15 amino acids. Trimming cost V 1 base and J 3 bases, with 10 bases left between them. Germline V gene lookup returns CDR1 LNHDA and CDR2 SQIVND (reference sequence). CDR3 protein: CASSIGGGPNQPQHF. CDR3 DNA sequence: TGTGCCAGTAGTATAGGAGGGGGTCCCAATCAGCCCCAGCATTTT.

The rearrangement uses TRBV4-1 and TRBJ2-5; no firm D call. Germline CDR1 and CDR2: MGHRA and YSYEKL. CDR3 length: 13 residues. The ends were cut back, 4 bases at V and 1 base at J, with 7 bases in the middle. The CDR3 DNA is TGCGCCAGCAGCCGCGAGTCCCAAGAGACCCAGTACTTC. It encodes CASSRESQETQYF.